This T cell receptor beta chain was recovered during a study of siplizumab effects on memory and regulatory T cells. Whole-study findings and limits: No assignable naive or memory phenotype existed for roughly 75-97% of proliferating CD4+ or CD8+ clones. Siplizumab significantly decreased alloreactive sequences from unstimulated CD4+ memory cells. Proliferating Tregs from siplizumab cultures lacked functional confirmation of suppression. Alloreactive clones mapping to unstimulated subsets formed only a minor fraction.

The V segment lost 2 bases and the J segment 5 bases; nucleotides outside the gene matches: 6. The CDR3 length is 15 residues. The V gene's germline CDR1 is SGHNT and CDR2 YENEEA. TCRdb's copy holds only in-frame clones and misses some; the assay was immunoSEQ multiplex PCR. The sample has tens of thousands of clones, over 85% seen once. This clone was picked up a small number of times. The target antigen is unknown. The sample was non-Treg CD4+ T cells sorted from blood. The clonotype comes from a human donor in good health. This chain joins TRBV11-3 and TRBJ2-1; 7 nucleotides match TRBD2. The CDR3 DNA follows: TGTGCCAGCAGCTTAAGGTCTAGCGGAAACAATGAGCAGTTCTTC. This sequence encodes CASSLRSSGNNEQFF.